The clone carrying this TCR beta chain occurred a few times. Original methodology: Reference gene primer amplification gave nucleated cell count estimates. Clones were sequenced by immunoSEQ multiplex PCR, and TCRdb holds only the in-frame ones, with some missing. The V and J calls and the clone size are those of that table, but D and trimming were determined from the DNA. The sample lists about 200,000 clones, 81% occurring once. This sample was included in a study of blood T cell repertoires in COVID-19. Overall study: COVID-19 samples from acute and convalescent phases originated in the United States, Italy and Spain. The cDNA or gDNA used as material had been derived from T cells, B-cell-depleted T cells, or PBMCs.

The CDR3 has 18 residues. CDR1 SGHVS and CDR2 FQNEAQ come from the germline V gene. V lost 0 bases and J lost 1; bases outside the gene matches: 10. The chain combines TRBV7-8 with TRBJ2-7, with 9 bases fitting TRBD2. Sample: peripheral blood. The clonotype was recovered from a woman older than 75 with acute or convalescent COVID-19. The CDR3: CASSLAPGNSGGSYEQYF. The CDR3 nucleotides read TGTGCCAGCAGCTTAGCCCCAGGTAATAGCGGGGGTTCCTACGAGCAGTACTTC.